The entry below gives a single T cell receptor (beta chain) sequence along with its context. Its matching antigen is unknown. The CDR3 length is 15 residues. CDR1 and CDR2 from the germline V gene are SGHRS and YFSETQ. Trimming stripped 0 bases from V and 12 bases from J, with 21 bases between. The sample comes from a study of post-analysis software for immune sequencing data. Unique molecular identifiers had been added to the TCR beta cDNA libraries. TCRdb independently ran MiXCR on the PCR reads; one entry per CDR3 protein. The sample holds roughly 540,000 distinct CDR3 sequences, roughly 34% seen once. Study-level findings and limits: Five or six TRBV segments (TRBV5-6, TRBV5-1 and TRBV20-1 among them) occurred more frequently in patients than in controls. Controls had significantly higher normalized Chao1 diversity than multiple sclerosis patients.

The TCR was taken from a girl between 2 and 17 years old with multiple sclerosis. The J gene is TRBJ1-1, the V gene TRBV5-1; D might be TRBD1 (5 bases). Sequencing was carried out using blood. The DNA of the CDR3 is TGCGCCAGCAGCTTGGTGGGAGGCGGGGACTATCAGACTTTCTTT. It encodes CASSLVGGGDYQTFF.